This T cell receptor beta chain came from a study of T cell responses to AZD1222 COVID-19 vaccine. As to this clone: Antigen specificity is unknown.

Points from the study as a whole: The span of vaccine-associated CD4 TCRs extended across spike, with dominance at 160-218 and 743-854. An increase in Spike-specific TCR breadth and depth was observed after two AZD1222 doses. There were repertoire samples only from the period after the peak T cell response.

Germline CDR1 is LNHDA and CDR2 is SQIVND (reference sequence). Trimming took off 7 bases at V and 0 bases at J, with 20 bases between the two ends. This CDR3 is 17 amino acids long. Sequenced by immunoSEQ multiplex PCR; TCRdb stores in-frame clones only, minus some. Of about 84,000 clones in the sample, 80% to 90% were seen once. The receptor's source is an adult who received the AZD1222 COVID-19 vaccine. This specimen was peripheral blood, taken 28 days after the second AZD1222 dose. The genes are TRBV19 and TRBJ2-3; D not resolved. CDR3 in amino acids: CASTSSYSSFSTDTQYF. The CDR3 DNA is TGTGCCAGTACGTCCTCTTACTCATCTTTTAGCACAGATACGCAGTATTTT.